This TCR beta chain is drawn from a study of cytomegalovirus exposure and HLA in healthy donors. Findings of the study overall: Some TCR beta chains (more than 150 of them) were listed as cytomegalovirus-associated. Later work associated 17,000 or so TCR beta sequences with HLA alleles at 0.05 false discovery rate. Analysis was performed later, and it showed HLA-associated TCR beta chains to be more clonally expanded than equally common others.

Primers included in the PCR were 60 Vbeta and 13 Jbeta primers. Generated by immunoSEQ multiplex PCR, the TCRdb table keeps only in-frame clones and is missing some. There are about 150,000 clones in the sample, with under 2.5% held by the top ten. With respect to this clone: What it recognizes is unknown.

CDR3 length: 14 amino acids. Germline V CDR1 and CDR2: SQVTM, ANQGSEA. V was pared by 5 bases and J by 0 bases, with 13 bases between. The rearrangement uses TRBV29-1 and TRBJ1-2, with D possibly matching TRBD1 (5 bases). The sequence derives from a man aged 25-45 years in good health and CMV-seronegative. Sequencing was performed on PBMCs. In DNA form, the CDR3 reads TGCAGCGTTCAACGGGACTTAGCTAACTATGGCTACACCTTC. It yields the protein CSVQRDLANYGYTF.